What follows are 10 T cell receptor beta chains derived from one specimen sequenced in a study of cytomegalovirus exposure and HLA in healthy donors. The PCR was carried out with 60 Vbeta primers and 13 Jbeta primers. Generated by immunoSEQ multiplex PCR, the TCRdb table keeps only in-frame clones and is missing some. The data hold approximately 120,000 clones, with roughly 85% observed a single time. Source material: PBMCs. These receptor sequences come from a middle-aged woman in good health and CMV-seropositive.

The gene calls are TRBV7-9 and TRBJ2-3; D unclear. V shed 10 bases and J shed 6 bases, with 8 bases lying between them. The CDR3 has 10 amino acids. Germline V gene data show CDR1 as SEHNR and CDR2 as FQNEAQ (reference sequence). The CDR3 bases are TGTGCCATCCCGGGTGATACGCAGTATTTT. This codes for CAIPGDTQYF.

The J gene is TRBJ1-5, the V gene TRBV5-6, with TRBD1 matching over 7 bases. CDR1 and CDR2 (germline): SGHDT, YYEEEE. After removal of 3 bases from V and 12 bases from J, the junction contained 6 bases not matched to a gene. The CDR3 contains 12 residues. The CDR3 DNA follows: TGTGCCAGCAGCTCTGGCAGGGGGAACCAGCATTTT. This gives the protein CASSSGRGNQHF.

This clone has just a few counts. The V gene is TRBV6-5, the J gene TRBJ2-7; D is undetermined. Trimming took off 0 bases at V and 4 bases at J, with 16 bases between the two ends. CDR3 length: 16 residues. Germline CDR1 MNHEY, CDR2 SVGAGI. The CDR3 loop is CASSYSNPESRYEQYF. CDR3 bases: TGTGCCAGCAGTTACTCGAATCCCGAATCCAGATACGAGCAGTACTTC.

The genes are TRBV11-2 and TRBJ2-2; D not resolved. CDR3 length equals 16 residues. The V gene's germline CDR1 is SGHAT and CDR2 FQNNGV. V lost 4 bases, J lost 0 bases, and 12 bases lay in between. CDR3 bases: TGTGCCAGCAGCTCCCTTCGCCAGGCGAACACCGGGGAGCTGTTTTTT. Its translation is CASSSLRQANTGELFF.

The chain couples TRBV29-1 to TRBJ2-1, with D possibly being TRBD2 (6 bases). The V end was cut by 8 bases, the J end by 8 bases, with 19 bases between. This CDR3 has 13 residues. CDR1 is SQVTM, CDR2 ANQGSEA, per germline. The CDR3 region has the DNA TGCAGCTCTCGACTAGATCGGCTCGATGAGCAGTTCTTC. This translates into CSSRLDRLDEQFF.

The chain employs TRBV5-1 and TRBJ2-7; 9 bases line up with TRBD1. The CDR3 loop spans 17 amino acids. CDR1 is SGHRS, CDR2 YFSETQ, per germline. V was clipped by 0 bases and J by 2 bases; unmatched bases: 9. CDR3 loop: CASSLGRRDRVTYEQYF. The CDR3 nucleotides read TGCGCCAGCAGCTTGGGACGCCGGGACAGGGTTACCTACGAGCAGTACTTC.

The rearrangement uses TRBV2 and TRBJ2-1; D call uncertain. With 7 bases removed from V and 4 bases from J, the gap between germline ends came to 8 bases. There are 12 residues in the CDR3. CDR1 SNHLY and CDR2 FYNNEI come from the germline V gene. The CDR3 spells CASIQEYNEQFF. The CDR3 nucleotides are TGTGCCAGCATCCAGGAATACAATGAGCAGTTCTTC.

This chain links TRBV30 with TRBJ1-1; TRBD1 is a possible D gene (5 bases). The germline gives CDR1 GTSNPN, CDR2 SVGIG (reference sequence). CDR3 length equals 12 residues. V lost 0 bases, J lost 6 bases, and 8 bases lay in between. DNA for the CDR3: TGTGCCTGGAGTGTAGGGGATCCTGAAGCTTTCTTT. Protein: CAWSVGDPEAFF. Filled out from reference TRBV30 and TRBJ1-1, the complete variable domain reads SQTIHQWPATLVQPVGSPLSLECTVEGTSNPNLYWYRQAAGRGLQLLFYSVGIGQISSEVPQNLSASRPQDRQFILSSKKLLLSDSGFYLCAWSVGDPEAFFGQGTRLTVV.

This clone was picked up a small number of times. The chain links TRBV2 to TRBJ2-1, with 15 nucleotides matching TRBD2. This CDR3 contains 16 residues. V lost 6 bases and J lost 8; bases outside the gene matches: 8. Germline CDR1 SNHLY, CDR2 FYNNEI. The CDR3 sequence is CASRIGTSGRIDEQFF. The CDR3 nucleotides are TGTGCCAGCAGGATTGGGACTAGCGGGAGGATTGATGAGCAGTTCTTC.

This clone came up once. This sequence joins TRBV5-8 and TRBJ1-1; D unresolved. The V gene lost 2 bases and the J gene lost 1 base, with 9 bases spanning the gap. CDR1 SGHTS and CDR2 YDEGEE come from the germline V gene. The CDR3 is 14 residues long. The CDR3 loop is CASSFGGWNTEAFF. CDR3 nucleotides: TGTGCCAGCAGCTTCGGAGGGTGGAACACTGAAGCTTTCTTT.